Detailed here is one T cell receptor beta chain. No cognate antigen has been identified for it. Base qualities are not provided; no much larger clone lies one nucleotide away. This entry is derived from a study of blood T cell repertoires in COVID-19 (dated by TCRdb to the early 2020s). Looking at the study overall: The collaborator samples originated in the United States, Italy and Spain and spanned the acute and convalescent phases of COVID-19. The material from the prospective study consisted of cDNA or gDNA derived from T cells, B-cell-depleted T cells, or PBMCs. Subjects who had been exposed to COVID-19, were actively infected with it, or had recovered from it provided the deeply sampled blood TCRbeta repertoires that made up the dataset. The repertoires were made available in a free public database intended to serve as a resource for research on the immune response to SARS-CoV-2. The samples were drawn from two sources: the first 160 participants of the ongoing ImmuneRACE study, and over 1,000 subjects contributed by 6 global collaborators. Nearly every sample came with metadata listing a de-identified subject ID, COVID-19 status, age in years and sex. Where HLA class I and class II types were available, the types were taken from metadata supplied by the sample provider, not from assay-based typing. Broad study findings and their caveats: Clinical and demographic metadata were provided uncurated, with the amount varying by source and participant.

TCRbeta CDR3 regions were amplified from genomic DNA using the immunoSEQ Assay, a bias-controlled multiplex PCR. Regarding the original processing steps: The number of nucleated cells in each sample was estimated by amplification of reference gene primers within the assay. To quantify the absolute abundance of each unique TCRbeta CDR3 rearrangement, sequence reads were collapsed and filtered. For each sample, productive Simpson clonality was calculated by taking the square root of Simpson's diversity index across productive rearrangements. Drawn from immuneACCESS, this table holds only the in-frame rearrangements with V and J called that TCRdb kept. Clones are partly lost; checked studies trace under half to an unresolved V gene and leave the rest unexplained. V, J and clone size derive from that table, while D and trimming were established from the DNA sequence. In all, the sample holds 100,000 to 150,000 clones, and around 81% of those were seen once. The top ten clonotypes cover more than 3% of the sample.

Whole blood was collected in K2EDTA tubes by collaborating institutions according to the institutions' own protocols. For TCRbeta analysis, collaborators shipped samples as frozen whole blood, isolated PBMCs, or DNA extracted from either of those sample types. The CDR3 has 18 amino acids, counting the end cysteine and phenylalanine. Of the read, only the CDR3 DNA is kept; its 54 bases are in frame from base 1. CDR1 and CDR2, per the germline V gene (reference sequence), are LNHDA and SQIVND. V gives up 2 bases and J gives up 0 bases, and the segment between their germline ends measures 17 bases. The specimen was peripheral blood. The chain couples TRBV19 to TRBJ1-5; no D gene can be assigned with confidence. The sequence came from a woman aged 45-65 years with acute or convalescent COVID-19. The CDR3 amino acid sequence is: CASSISPGQRPSNQPQHF. The base sequence is TGTGCCAGTAGTATAAGCCCAGGCCAAAGACCTAGCAATCAGCCCCAGCATTTT.